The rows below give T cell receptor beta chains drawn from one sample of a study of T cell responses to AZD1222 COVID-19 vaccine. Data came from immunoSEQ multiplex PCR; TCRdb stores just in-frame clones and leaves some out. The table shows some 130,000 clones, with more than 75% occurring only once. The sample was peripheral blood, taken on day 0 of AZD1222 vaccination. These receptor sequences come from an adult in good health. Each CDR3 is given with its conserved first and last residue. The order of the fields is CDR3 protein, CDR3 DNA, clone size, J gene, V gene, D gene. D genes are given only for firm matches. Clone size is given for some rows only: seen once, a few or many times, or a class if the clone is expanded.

CDR3 protein: CAVRGIGSAVGTEAFF; CDR3 DNA: TGTGCCGTCCGGGGGATCGGCTCGGCGGTTGGGACTGAAGCTTTCTTT; clone size: NA; J gene: TRBJ1-1; V gene: TRBV10-3; D gene: NA
CDR3 protein: CASSSDVNLLFF; CDR3 DNA: TGCGCCAGCAGCTCGGACGTCAATCTATTGTTCTTC; clone size: NA; J gene: TRBJ2-1; V gene: TRBV5-1; D gene: NA
CDR3 protein: CASSLGVPYSNQPQHF; CDR3 DNA: TGTGCCAGCAGCTTAGGCGTCCCTTATAGCAATCAGCCCCAGCATTTT; clone size: NA; J gene: TRBJ1-5; V gene: TRBV7-2; D gene: NA
CDR3 protein: CASSLTTNYGYTF; CDR3 DNA: TGTGCCAGCAGTTTGACGACGAACTATGGCTACACCTTC; clone size: NA; J gene: TRBJ1-2; V gene: TRBV28; D gene: NA
CDR3 protein: CASSLSTRGGTDTQYF; CDR3 DNA: TGCGCCAGCAGCTTGTCGACGCGGGGGGGCACAGATACGCAGTATTTT; clone size: NA; J gene: TRBJ2-3; V gene: TRBV5-1; D gene: TRBD2
CDR3 protein: CAISTGVENTEAFF; CDR3 DNA: TGTGCCATCAGTACCGGGGTGGAGAACACTGAAGCTTTCTTT; clone size: NA; J gene: TRBJ1-1; V gene: TRBV10-3; D gene: NA
CDR3 protein: CASSPAGTVGNTIYF; CDR3 DNA: TGTGCCAGCAGCCCGGCAGGGACTGTTGGAAACACCATATATTTT; clone size: NA; J gene: TRBJ1-3; V gene: TRBV7-8; D gene: NA
CDR3 protein: CASSQDGQGDQPQHF; CDR3 DNA: TGTGCCAGCAGCCAAGATGGTCAGGGGGATCAGCCCCAGCATTTT; clone size: once; J gene: TRBJ1-5; V gene: TRBV4-2; D gene: TRBD1
CDR3 protein: CASSDRGHTEAFF; CDR3 DNA: TGTGCCAGCAGCGACCGAGGTCACACTGAAGCTTTCTTT; clone size: once; J gene: TRBJ1-1; V gene: TRBV27; D gene: NA
CDR3 protein: CASSLVQASGGAGEETQYF; CDR3 DNA: TGTGCCAGCAGCTTGGTCCAGGCTAGCGGGGGTGCAGGCGAAGAGACCCAGTACTTC; clone size: NA; J gene: TRBJ2-5; V gene: TRBV5-5; D gene: TRBD2
CDR3 protein: CASSLALGGNTEAFF; CDR3 DNA: TGCGCCAGCAGCTTGGCGCTCGGGGGAAACACTGAAGCTTTCTTT; clone size: NA; J gene: TRBJ1-1; V gene: TRBV5-1; D gene: NA
CDR3 protein: CASARGATNEKLFF; CDR3 DNA: TGTGCCAGCGCGAGGGGGGCAACTAATGAAAAACTGTTTTTT; clone size: NA; J gene: TRBJ1-4; V gene: TRBV19; D gene: NA
CDR3 protein: CASSLAQAVSNEQFF; CDR3 DNA: TGTGCCAGCAGCTTAGCTCAGGCTGTGTCCAATGAGCAGTTCTTC; clone size: few; J gene: TRBJ2-1; V gene: TRBV7-9; D gene: NA
CDR3 protein: CAISGVGRKQGVSSPLHF; CDR3 DNA: TGTGCCATCAGCGGAGTGGGCCGAAAACAGGGGGTGAGTTCACCCCTCCACTTT; clone size: few; J gene: TRBJ1-6; V gene: TRBV6-4; D gene: TRBD1
CDR3 protein: CASSLAGGLKETQYF; CDR3 DNA: TGCGCCAGCAGCTTGGCCGGGGGGTTAAAAGAGACCCAGTACTTC; clone size: NA; J gene: TRBJ2-5; V gene: TRBV5-1; D gene: TRBD2
CDR3 protein: CAGRGSTNEKLFF; CDR3 DNA: TGTGCCGGTCGGGGTTCAACTAATGAAAAACTGTTTTTT; clone size: NA; J gene: TRBJ1-4; V gene: TRBV30; D gene: NA
CDR3 protein: CASSVVRAGGYGYTF; CDR3 DNA: TGTGCCAGCAGCGTAGTACGTGCAGGGGGCTATGGCTACACCTTC; clone size: NA; J gene: TRBJ1-2; V gene: TRBV9; D gene: TRBD1
CDR3 protein: CASSWGDRPMNTEAFF; CDR3 DNA: TGTGCCAGCAGCTGGGGGGACAGACCGATGAACACTGAAGCTTTCTTT; clone size: NA; J gene: TRBJ1-1; V gene: TRBV11-3; D gene: TRBD1
CDR3 protein: CASSVRGVGGYTF; CDR3 DNA: TGTGCCAGCAGTGTACGGGGAGTGGGCGGCTACACCTTC; clone size: NA; J gene: TRBJ1-2; V gene: TRBV2; D gene: NA
CDR3 protein: CASSPPIAGLYEQYF; CDR3 DNA: TGTGCCAGCAGTCCCCCGATAGCGGGATTATACGAGCAGTACTTC; clone size: NA; J gene: TRBJ2-7; V gene: TRBV28; D gene: TRBD2
CDR3 protein: CASSLVIDRGYTF; CDR3 DNA: TGCGCCAGCAGCTTGGTAATAGACCGTGGCTACACCTTC; clone size: NA; J gene: TRBJ1-2; V gene: TRBV5-1; D gene: NA
CDR3 protein: CASSPSDRRGYTF; CDR3 DNA: TGTGCCAGCAGTCCCTCGGACAGGAGGGGCTACACCTTC; clone size: NA; J gene: TRBJ1-2; V gene: TRBV27; D gene: TRBD1
CDR3 protein: CASSLGSSGEKLFF; CDR3 DNA: TGTGCCAGCAGCCTGGGGAGTTCGGGGGAAAAACTGTTTTTT; clone size: NA; J gene: TRBJ1-4; V gene: TRBV7-9; D gene: NA
CDR3 protein: CASSAQATYEQYF; CDR3 DNA: TGTGCCAGCAGTGCTCAGGCAACCTACGAGCAGTACTTC; clone size: NA; J gene: TRBJ2-7; V gene: TRBV2; D gene: NA
CDR3 protein: CASSESTGTSEAFF; CDR3 DNA: TGTGCCAGCAGTGAATCAACAGGGACCTCTGAAGCTTTCTTT; clone size: NA; J gene: TRBJ1-1; V gene: TRBV6-1; D gene: NA
CDR3 protein: CASRGSTGRNQPQHF; CDR3 DNA: TGTGCCAGCAGGGGTTCGACAGGGCGTAATCAGCCCCAGCATTTT; clone size: NA; J gene: TRBJ1-5; V gene: TRBV2; D gene: TRBD1
CDR3 protein: CASSFGVFDNSPLHF; CDR3 DNA: TGTGCCAGCAGTTTTGGGGTTTTTGATAATTCACCCCTCCACTTT; clone size: NA; J gene: TRBJ1-6; V gene: TRBV28; D gene: NA
CDR3 protein: CASSKRLGPQPQHF; CDR3 DNA: TGTGCCAGCAGCAAGAGGCTAGGACCTCAGCCCCAGCATTTT; clone size: NA; J gene: TRBJ1-5; V gene: TRBV5-6; D gene: NA